The TCR beta chain described here comes from a study of CDR3 diversity in severe acne. This clonotype has just one count. The CDR3 consists of 17 residues. Trimming at V came to 5 bases and at J to 3 bases, leaving 8 bases not matched to a gene. In germline, CDR1 is SGHTA, CDR2 FQGTGA. TCRdb redid the calling of the PCR reads with MiXCR, one entry per CDR3 protein. The profile shows 84,000 or so distinct CDR3 sequences, about 50% of them singletons. The source is a male donor in good health, serving as a control. The genes are TRBV7-3 and TRBJ2-2; 11 bases line up with TRBD1. The sample consisted of blood. CDR3 sequence: CASSGDRGVVDTGELFF. The CDR3 DNA reads as TGTGCCAGCAGCGGGGACAGGGGGGTTGTGGACACCGGGGAGCTGTTTTTT.